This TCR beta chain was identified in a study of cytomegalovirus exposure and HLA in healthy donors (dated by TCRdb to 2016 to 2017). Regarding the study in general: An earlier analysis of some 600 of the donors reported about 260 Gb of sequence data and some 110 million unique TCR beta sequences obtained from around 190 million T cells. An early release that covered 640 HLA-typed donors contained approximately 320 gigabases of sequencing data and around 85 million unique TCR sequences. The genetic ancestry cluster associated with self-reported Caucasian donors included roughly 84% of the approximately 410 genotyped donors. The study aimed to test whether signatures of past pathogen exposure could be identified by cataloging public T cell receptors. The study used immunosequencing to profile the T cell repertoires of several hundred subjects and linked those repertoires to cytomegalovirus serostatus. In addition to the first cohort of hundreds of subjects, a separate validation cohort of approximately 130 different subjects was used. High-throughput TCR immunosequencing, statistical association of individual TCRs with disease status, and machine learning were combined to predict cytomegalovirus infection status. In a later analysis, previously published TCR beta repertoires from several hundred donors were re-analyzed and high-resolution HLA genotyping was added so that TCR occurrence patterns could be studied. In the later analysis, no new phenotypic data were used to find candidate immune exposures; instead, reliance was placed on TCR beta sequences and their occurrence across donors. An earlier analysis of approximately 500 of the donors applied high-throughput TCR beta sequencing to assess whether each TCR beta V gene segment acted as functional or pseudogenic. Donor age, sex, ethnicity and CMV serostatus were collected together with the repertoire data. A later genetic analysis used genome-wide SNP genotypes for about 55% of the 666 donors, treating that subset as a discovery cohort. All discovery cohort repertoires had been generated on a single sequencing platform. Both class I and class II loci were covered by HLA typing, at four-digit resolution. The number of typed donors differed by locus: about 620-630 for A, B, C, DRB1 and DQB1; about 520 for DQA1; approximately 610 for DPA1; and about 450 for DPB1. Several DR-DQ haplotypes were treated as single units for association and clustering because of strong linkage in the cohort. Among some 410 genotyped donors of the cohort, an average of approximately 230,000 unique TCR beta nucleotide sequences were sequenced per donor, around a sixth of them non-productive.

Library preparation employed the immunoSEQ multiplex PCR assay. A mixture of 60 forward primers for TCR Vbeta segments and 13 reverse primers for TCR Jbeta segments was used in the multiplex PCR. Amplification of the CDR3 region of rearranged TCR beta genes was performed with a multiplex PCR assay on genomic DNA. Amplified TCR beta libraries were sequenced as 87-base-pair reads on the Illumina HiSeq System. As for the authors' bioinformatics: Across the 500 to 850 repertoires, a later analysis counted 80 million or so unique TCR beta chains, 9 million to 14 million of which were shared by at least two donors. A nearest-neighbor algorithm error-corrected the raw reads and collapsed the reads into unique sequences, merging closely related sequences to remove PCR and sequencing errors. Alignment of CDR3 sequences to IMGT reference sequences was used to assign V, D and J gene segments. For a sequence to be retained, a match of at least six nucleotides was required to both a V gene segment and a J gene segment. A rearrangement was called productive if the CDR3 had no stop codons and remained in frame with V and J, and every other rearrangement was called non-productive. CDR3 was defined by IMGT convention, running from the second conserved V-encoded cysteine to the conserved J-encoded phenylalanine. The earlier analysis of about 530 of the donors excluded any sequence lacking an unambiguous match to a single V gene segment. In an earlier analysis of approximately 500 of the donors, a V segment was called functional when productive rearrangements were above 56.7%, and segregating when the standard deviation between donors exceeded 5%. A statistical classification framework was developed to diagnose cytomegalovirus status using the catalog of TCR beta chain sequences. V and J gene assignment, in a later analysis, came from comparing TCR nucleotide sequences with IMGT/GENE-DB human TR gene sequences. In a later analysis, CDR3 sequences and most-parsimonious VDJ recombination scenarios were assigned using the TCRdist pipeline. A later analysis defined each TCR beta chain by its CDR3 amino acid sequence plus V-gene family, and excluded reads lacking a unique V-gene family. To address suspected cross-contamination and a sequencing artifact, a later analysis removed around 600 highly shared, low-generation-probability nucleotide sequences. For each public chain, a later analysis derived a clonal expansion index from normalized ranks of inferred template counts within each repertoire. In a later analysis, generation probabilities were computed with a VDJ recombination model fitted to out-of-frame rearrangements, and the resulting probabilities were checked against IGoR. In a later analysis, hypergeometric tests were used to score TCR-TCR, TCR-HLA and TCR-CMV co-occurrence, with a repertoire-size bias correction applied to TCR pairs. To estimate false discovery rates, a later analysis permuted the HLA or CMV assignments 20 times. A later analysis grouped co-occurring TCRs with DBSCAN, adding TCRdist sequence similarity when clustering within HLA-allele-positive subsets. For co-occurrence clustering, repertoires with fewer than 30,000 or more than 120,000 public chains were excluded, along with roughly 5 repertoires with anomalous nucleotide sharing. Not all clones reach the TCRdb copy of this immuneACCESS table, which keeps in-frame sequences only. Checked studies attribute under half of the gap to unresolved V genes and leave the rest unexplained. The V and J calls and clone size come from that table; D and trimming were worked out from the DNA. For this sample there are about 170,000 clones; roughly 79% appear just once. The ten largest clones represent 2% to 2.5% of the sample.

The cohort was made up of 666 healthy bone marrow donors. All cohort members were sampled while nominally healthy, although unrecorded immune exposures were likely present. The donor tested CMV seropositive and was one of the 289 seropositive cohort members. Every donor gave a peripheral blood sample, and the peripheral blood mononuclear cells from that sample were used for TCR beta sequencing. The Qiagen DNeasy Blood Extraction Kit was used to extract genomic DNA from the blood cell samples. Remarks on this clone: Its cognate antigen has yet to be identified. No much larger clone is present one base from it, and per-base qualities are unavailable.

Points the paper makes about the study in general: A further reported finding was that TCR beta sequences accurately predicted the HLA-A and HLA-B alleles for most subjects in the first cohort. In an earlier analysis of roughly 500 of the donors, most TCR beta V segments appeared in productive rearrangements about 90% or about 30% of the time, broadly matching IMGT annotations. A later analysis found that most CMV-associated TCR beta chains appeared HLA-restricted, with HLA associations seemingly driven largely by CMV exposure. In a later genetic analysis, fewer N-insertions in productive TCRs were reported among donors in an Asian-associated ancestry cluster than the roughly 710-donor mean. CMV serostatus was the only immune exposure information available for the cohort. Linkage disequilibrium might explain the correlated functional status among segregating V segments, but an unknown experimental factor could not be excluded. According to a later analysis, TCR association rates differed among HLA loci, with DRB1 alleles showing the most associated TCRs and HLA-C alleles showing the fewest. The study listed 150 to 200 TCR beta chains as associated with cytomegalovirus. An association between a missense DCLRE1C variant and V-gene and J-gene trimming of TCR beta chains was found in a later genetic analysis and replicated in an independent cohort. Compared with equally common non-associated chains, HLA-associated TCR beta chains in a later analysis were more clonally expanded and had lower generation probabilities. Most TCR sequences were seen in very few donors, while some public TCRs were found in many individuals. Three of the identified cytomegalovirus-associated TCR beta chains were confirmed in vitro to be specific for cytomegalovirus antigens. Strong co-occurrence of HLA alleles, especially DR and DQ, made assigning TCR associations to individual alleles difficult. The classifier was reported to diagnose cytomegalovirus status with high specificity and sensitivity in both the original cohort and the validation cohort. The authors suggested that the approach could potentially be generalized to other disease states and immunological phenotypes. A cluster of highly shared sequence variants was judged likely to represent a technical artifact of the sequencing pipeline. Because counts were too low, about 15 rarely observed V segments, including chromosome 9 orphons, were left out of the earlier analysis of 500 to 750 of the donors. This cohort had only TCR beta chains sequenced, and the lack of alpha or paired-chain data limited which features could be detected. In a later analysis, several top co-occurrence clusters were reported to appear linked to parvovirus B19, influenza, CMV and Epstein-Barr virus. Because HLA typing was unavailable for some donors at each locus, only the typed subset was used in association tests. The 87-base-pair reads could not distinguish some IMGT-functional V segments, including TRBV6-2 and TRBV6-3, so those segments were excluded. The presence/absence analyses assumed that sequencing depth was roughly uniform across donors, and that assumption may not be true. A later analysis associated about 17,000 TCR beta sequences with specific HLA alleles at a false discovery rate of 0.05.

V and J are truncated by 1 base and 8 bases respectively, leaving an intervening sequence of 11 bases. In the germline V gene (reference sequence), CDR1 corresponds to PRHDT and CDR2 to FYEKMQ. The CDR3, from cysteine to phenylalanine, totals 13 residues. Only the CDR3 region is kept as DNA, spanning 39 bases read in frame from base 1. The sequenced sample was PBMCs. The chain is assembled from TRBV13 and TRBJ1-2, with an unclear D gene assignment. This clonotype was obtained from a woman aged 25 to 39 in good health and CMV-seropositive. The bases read TGTGCCAGCAGCTTAGATGTCCCGGTAGGCTACACCTTC. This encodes CASSLDVPVGYTF.